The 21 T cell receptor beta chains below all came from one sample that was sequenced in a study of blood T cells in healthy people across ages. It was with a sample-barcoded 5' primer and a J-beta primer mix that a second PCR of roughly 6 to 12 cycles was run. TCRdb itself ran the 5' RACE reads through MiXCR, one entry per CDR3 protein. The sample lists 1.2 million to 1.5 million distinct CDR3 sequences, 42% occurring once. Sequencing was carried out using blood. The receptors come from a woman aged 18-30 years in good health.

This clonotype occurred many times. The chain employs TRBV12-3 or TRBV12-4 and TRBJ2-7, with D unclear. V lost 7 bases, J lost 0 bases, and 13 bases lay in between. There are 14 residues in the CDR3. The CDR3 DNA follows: TGTGCCAGCACTACTACAGAGATCTCCTACGAGCAGTACTTC. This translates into CASTTTEISYEQYF.

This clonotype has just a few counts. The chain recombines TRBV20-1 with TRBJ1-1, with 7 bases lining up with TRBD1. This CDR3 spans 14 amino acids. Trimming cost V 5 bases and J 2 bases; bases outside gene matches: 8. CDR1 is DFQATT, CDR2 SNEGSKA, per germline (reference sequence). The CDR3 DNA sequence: TGCAGTGCTCTGAAAGGGGGCGGAAACACTGAAGCTTTCTTT. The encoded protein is CSALKGGGNTEAFF.

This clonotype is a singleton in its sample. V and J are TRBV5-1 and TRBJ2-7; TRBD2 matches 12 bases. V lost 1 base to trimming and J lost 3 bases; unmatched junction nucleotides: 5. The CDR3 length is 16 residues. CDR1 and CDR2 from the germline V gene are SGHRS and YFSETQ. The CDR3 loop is CASSLRTSGKRYEQYF. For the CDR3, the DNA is TGCGCCAGCAGCTTGAGGACTAGCGGGAAGCGCTACGAGCAGTACTTC.

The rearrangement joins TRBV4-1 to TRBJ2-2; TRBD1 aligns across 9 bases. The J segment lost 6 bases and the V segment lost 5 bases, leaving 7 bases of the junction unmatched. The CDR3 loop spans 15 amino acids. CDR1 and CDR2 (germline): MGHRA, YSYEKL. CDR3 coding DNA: TGCGCCAGCAGCTTCCGGGACAGGGTGTCCGGGGAGCTGTTTTTT. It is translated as CASSFRDRVSGELFF.

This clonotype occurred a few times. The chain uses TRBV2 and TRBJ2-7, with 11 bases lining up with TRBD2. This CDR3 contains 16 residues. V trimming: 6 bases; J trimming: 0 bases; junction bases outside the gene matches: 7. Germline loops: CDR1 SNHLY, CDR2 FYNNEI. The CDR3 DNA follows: TGTGCCAGCAGACTACTAGCGGGAGTTTCCTCCTACGAGCAGTACTTC. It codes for CASRLLAGVSSYEQYF.

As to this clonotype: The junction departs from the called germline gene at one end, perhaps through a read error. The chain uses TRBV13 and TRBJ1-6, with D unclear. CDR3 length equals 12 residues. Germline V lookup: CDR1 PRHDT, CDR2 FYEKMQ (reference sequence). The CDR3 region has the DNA TGTGCCAGCAGCCAACAGAATCCGCCCCCCCACTTT. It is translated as CASSQQNPPPHF.

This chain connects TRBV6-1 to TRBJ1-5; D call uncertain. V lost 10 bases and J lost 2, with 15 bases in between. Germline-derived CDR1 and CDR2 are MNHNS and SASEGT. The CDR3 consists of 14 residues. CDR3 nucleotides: TGTGCCACCGCGACCGTCGCGGGCAATCAGCCCCAGCATTTT. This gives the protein CATATVAGNQPQHF.

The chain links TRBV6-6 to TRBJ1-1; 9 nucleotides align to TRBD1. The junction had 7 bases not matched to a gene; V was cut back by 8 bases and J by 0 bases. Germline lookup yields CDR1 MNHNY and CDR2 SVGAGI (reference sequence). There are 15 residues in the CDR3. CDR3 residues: CASFGDRVMNTEAFF. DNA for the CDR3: TGTGCCAGCTTCGGGGACAGGGTCATGAACACTGAAGCTTTCTTT.

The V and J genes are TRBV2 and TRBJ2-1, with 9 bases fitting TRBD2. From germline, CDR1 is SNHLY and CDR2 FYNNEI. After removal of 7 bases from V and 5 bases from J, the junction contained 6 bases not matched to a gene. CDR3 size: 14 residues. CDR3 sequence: CASIRGREDNEQFF. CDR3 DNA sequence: TGTGCCAGCATTCGCGGGAGGGAGGACAATGAGCAGTTCTTC.

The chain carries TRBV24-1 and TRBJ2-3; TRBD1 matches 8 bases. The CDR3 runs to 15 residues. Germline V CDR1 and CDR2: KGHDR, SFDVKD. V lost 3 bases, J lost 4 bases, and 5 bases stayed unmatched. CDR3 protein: CATSDPGQGSDTQYF. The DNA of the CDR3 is TGTGCCACCAGTGATCCTGGACAGGGATCAGATACGCAGTATTTT.

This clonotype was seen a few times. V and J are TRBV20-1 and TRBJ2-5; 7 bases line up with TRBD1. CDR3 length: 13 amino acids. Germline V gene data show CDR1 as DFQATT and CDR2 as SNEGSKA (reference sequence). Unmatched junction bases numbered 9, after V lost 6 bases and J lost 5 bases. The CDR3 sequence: CSATDRAWETQYF. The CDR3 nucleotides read TGCAGTGCGACAGACAGGGCATGGGAGACCCAGTACTTC.

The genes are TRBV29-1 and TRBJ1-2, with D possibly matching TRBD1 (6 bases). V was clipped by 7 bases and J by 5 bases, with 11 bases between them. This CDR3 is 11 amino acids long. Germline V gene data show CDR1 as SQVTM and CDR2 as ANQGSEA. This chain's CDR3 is CSGGGQYGYTF. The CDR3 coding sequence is TGCAGCGGAGGTGGACAGTATGGCTACACCTTC.

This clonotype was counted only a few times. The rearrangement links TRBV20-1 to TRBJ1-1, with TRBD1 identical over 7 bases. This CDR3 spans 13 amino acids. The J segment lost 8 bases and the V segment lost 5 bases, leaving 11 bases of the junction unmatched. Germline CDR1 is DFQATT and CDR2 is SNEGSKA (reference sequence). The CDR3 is CSAGSTGNNEAFF. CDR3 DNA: TGCAGTGCTGGATCGACAGGGAACAACGAAGCTTTCTTT.

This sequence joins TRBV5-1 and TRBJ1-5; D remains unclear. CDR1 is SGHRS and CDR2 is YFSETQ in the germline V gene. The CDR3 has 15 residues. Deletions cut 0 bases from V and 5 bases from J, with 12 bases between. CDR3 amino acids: CASSLVGGLYQPQHF. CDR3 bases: TGCGCCAGCAGCTTGGTAGGAGGGCTTTATCAGCCCCAGCATTTT.

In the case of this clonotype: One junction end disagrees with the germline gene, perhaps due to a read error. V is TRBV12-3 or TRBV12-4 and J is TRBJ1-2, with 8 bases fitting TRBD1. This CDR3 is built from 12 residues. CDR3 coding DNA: TGTGCCGGCAGAAACATAGGACAGGGCCCCACCTTC. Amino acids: CAGRNIGQGPTF.

The DNA for the CDR3 is TGTGCCAGCAGTCGACAACACCCCGGGACAGTGTACAATGAGCAGTTCTTC. Translating gives CASSRQHPGTVYNEQFF. The V and J genes are TRBV6-1 and TRBJ2-1; 7 bases map to TRBD1. The CDR3 length is 17 residues. J gave up 4 bases and V 5 bases, and 14 bases lay outside the gene matches. Germline CDR1 reads MNHNS; CDR2 reads SASEGT.

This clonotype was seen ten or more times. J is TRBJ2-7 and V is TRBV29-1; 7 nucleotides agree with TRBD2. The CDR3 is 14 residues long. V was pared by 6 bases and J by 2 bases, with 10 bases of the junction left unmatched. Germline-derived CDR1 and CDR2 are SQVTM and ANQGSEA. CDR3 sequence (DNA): TGCAGCGTCCGGGGGGACCTCGGGACCTACGAGCAGTACTTC. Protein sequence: CSVRGDLGTYEQYF.

Here the CDR3 DNA reads TGTGCCAGCAGCTTAGTGTACGGCGCGCAGTCCGGCTACACCTTC. Its translation is CASSLVYGAQSGYTF. The rearrangement uses TRBV7-9 and TRBJ1-2, with unresolved D. Germline lookup yields CDR1 SEHNR and CDR2 FQNEAQ (reference sequence). With 1 base removed from V and 8 bases from J, the gap between germline ends came to 17 bases. This CDR3 spans 15 amino acids.

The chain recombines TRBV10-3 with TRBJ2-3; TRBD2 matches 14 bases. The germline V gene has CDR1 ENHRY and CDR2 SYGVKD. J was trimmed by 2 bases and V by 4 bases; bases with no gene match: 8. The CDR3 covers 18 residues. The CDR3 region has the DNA TGTGCCATCAGTGGTGGGACTAGCGGGAGAGAGGTCACAGATACGCAGTATTTT. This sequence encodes CAISGGTSGREVTDTQYF.

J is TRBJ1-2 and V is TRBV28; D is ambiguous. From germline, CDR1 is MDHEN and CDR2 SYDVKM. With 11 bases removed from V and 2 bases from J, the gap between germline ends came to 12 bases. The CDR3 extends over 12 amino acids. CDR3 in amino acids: CAGGSGNYGYTF. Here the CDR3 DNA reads TGTGCCGGAGGCAGCGGAAACTATGGCTACACCTTC.

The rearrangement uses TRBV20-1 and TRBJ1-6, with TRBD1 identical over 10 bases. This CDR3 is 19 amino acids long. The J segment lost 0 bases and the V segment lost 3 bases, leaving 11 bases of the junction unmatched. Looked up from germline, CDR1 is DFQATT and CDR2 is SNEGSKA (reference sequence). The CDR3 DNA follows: TGCAGTGCTAGGACCGTGGGACAGGGGCCGAGCTCCTATAATTCACCCCTCCACTTT. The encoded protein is CSARTVGQGPSSYNSPLHF.